The present T cell receptor (beta chain) was sequenced within a study of blood T cell repertoires in COVID-19 (dated by TCRdb to about 2020). For context, the study as a whole: Samples from collaborators originated in the United States, Italy and Spain and spanned both the acute and convalescent phases of COVID-19. A de-identified subject ID, COVID-19 status, age in years and sex were almost always included in the sample metadata. The material from the prospective study consisted of cDNA or gDNA derived from T cells, B-cell-depleted T cells, or PBMCs. Samples came from the ongoing ImmuneRACE study (first 160 participants) plus 1,254 subjects from 6 global collaborators. The repertoires were released in a freely available public database intended as a resource for research on the immune response to SARS-CoV-2. Where available, HLA class I and class II types were taken from metadata supplied by the sample provider and were not determined by assay-based typing. Subjects who had been exposed to COVID-19, were actively infected with it, or had recovered from it provided the deeply sampled blood TCRbeta repertoires that made up the dataset.

One collaborating source in Seattle enrolled patients while the patients were actively infected and followed the patients over time throughout the course of disease. The collaborating institutions used their own protocols to collect whole blood in K2EDTA tubes. For TCRbeta analysis, collaborators shipped samples in one of three forms: frozen whole blood, isolated PBMCs, or DNA extracted from either of those sample types. The immunoSEQ Assay, a bias-controlled multiplex PCR, was used to amplify TCRbeta CDR3 regions from genomic DNA. Per the source publication's procedure: Within the assay, amplification of reference gene primers was used to estimate how many nucleated cells each sample contained. To quantify the absolute abundance of each unique TCRbeta CDR3 rearrangement, sequence reads were collapsed and filtered. Productive Simpson clonality was computed per sample as the square root of Simpson's diversity index over productive rearrangements. The table was pulled from immuneACCESS by TCRdb, which kept in-frame rearrangements only. Such tables lose some clones; where checked, under half of the loss comes from unresolved V genes, and the rest has no known cause. V and J calls and clone size follow that table, whereas D and trimming were derived from the DNA. For this sample the table gives 150,000 or so clones, of which about 87% were detected only once. Jointly, the top ten make up roughly 0.53% of the sample.

The investigation overall reported the following: Clinical and demographic metadata were provided uncurated, with the amount varying by source and participant.

The CDR3, from cysteine to phenylalanine, totals 13 residues. Solely the CDR3 DNA is kept, with 39 bases framed from the first base. Trimming at the junction amounts to 1 base on V and 6 bases on J, and the germline ends lie 10 bases apart. Of note for this clone: Its recognized antigen is unknown. It has no much larger one-base neighbor in the sample; base qualities were not kept.

The source of this sequence is a man aged 60 to 69 with COVID-19, enrolled during active disease. Source material: peripheral blood. The chain links TRBV12-3 or TRBV12-4 with TRBJ2-7; the D gene is possibly TRBD1, with 6 bases matching. CDR3 protein: CASSLDTGSEQYF. The DNA sequence follows: TGTGCCAGCAGTTTAGATACAGGGAGCGAGCAGTACTTC.